This T cell receptor beta chain derives from a study of T cells in Graves' hyperthyroidism and ophthalmopathy. Regarding the study as a whole: A median 6.5 months before onset, the model predicted ophthalmopathy. Blood shared most expanded thyroid clonotypes above 0.001.

Stability of Graves' hyperthyroidism was defined as absent ophthalmopathy progression within 18 months. Exclusion criteria comprised uncontrolled infection, other autoimmune disease, pregnancy or lactation. The CDR3 spans 16 residues. The V end lost 3 bases, the J end lost 0 bases, and 11 bases lay between the germline ends. The germline V gene has CDR1 MDHEN and CDR2 SYDVKM. At least ten counts were recorded for this clonotype. Its target is not known. From RNA transcripts, TCR beta CDR3 regions were amplified. TCR CDR3 regions were first amplified by RT-PCR with HTBI primers. TCRdb re-called the multiplex PCR reads through MiXCR, storing one row per CDR3 protein. Of around 180,000 distinct CDR3 sequences in the sample, about 18% were seen once.

Material for sequencing was blood. The source is a woman between 50 and 59 years old with Graves' hyperthyroidism. The chain is built from TRBV28 and TRBJ1-4; a weak D match, TRBD1 (5 bases). Here the CDR3 DNA reads TGTGCCAGCAGTTTGTCAGGGCCATCAACTAATGAAAAACTGTTTTTT. Protein: CASSLSGPSTNEKLFF.